Below are 23 T cell receptor beta chains sequenced from a single sample in a study of blood T cell repertoires in COVID-19. Some clones are missing from TCRdb's copy, which holds only in-frame ones; the method was immunoSEQ multiplex PCR. The data show 390,000 or so clones, around four fifths seen once. The sequencing sample was made of PBMCs or T cells enriched from blood (not recorded which). Every receptor here comes from a woman between 50 and 59 years old who had recovered from COVID-19.

This clone is a singleton in its sample. This chain links TRBV30 with TRBJ2-5, with D perhaps TRBD2 (6 bases). V lost 2 bases and J lost 3, with 10 bases in between. The length of the CDR3 is 13 residues. The germline CDR1 and CDR2 sequences are GTSNPN and SVGIG (reference sequence). CDR3 in amino acids: CAWSFGGKETQYF. For the CDR3, the DNA is TGTGCCTGGAGTTTCGGGGGTAAAGAGACCCAGTACTTC.

The chain combines TRBV29-1 with TRBJ2-4; possible D gene TRBD2, 5 bases. The CDR3 extends over 15 amino acids. V shed 0 bases and J shed 2 bases, with 11 bases lying between them. CDR1 SQVTM and CDR2 ANQGSEA come from the germline V gene. CDR3 in DNA: TGCAGCGTTGAAGATCGGACGGGATCCAAAAACATTCAGTACTTC. This sequence encodes CSVEDRTGSKNIQYF. Drawing the rest from reference TRBV29-1 and TRBJ2-4, the complete variable domain is SAVISQKPSRDICQRGTSLTIQCQVDSQVTMMFWYRQQPGQSLTLIATANQGSEATYESGFVIDKFPISRPNLTFSTLTVSNMSPEDSSIYLCSVEDRTGSKNIQYFGAGTRLSVL.

V is TRBV3-1 (or the pseudogene TRBV3-2) and J is TRBJ1-2; 7 nucleotides match TRBD1. This CDR3 contains 15 residues. The V gene's germline CDR1 is LGHDT and CDR2 YNNKEL (reference sequence). J lost 0 bases, V lost 3 bases, and 4 bases had no gene match. The CDR3 region is CASSQRTGANYGYTF. Written as DNA, the CDR3 is TGTGCCAGCAGCCAGAGGACAGGTGCTAACTATGGCTACACCTTC.

This chain connects TRBV30 to TRBJ1-1; the D is unclear. Germline-derived CDR1 and CDR2 are GTSNPN and SVGIG (reference sequence). The CDR3 contains 12 residues. The ends were cut back, 4 bases at V and 4 bases at J, with 10 bases in the middle. CDR3: CAWIVYRTEAFF. The CDR3, as DNA: TGTGCCTGGATAGTGTATCGCACTGAAGCTTTCTTT.

The chain recombines TRBV5-4 with TRBJ2-4; 10 nucleotides agree with TRBD1. CDR3 length: 17 amino acids. Germline CDR1 reads SGHNT; CDR2 reads YYREEE (reference sequence). With V trimmed by 1 base and J by 7 bases, 11 bases remained unmatched. CDR3 nucleotide sequence: TGTGCCAGCAGCTTGAGGGACAGGGGTCCGCCTTCGAACATTCAGTACTTC. Protein sequence: CASSLRDRGPPSNIQYF.

The chain combines TRBV5-4 with TRBJ1-2, with 8 bases that match TRBD1. The CDR3 extends over 16 amino acids. The V and J ends lost 0 bases and 5 bases, in that order; junction bases with no gene match: 9. Germline V lookup: CDR1 SGHNT, CDR2 YYREEE (reference sequence). In DNA, the CDR3 is TGTGCCAGCAGCTTGGGGGATTCCGACAGGGGATATGGCTACACCTTC. Translating gives CASSLGDSDRGYGYTF.

This chain connects TRBV28 to TRBJ1-6; 10 bases agree with TRBD1. Germline trimming cut 4 bases from V and 8 bases from J; bases unmatched to any gene: 5. Germline CDR1 MDHEN, CDR2 SYDVKM. The CDR3 contains 15 residues. The CDR3 sequence: CASSYPGTGDSPLHF. CDR3 sequence (DNA): TGTGCCAGCAGTTACCCTGGGACAGGGGATTCACCCCTCCACTTT.

The gene calls are TRBV30 and TRBJ1-5; perhaps TRBD1 as D (6 bases). The length of the CDR3 is 14 residues. V was shortened by 4 bases and J by 4 bases, with 14 bases between the two germline ends. Looked up from germline, CDR1 is GTSNPN and CDR2 is SVGIG (reference sequence). CDR3 bases: TGTGCCTGGAATCAACAGGGAGTTAATCAGCCCCAGCATTTT. As protein: CAWNQQGVNQPQHF.

The V call is TRBV7-6, the J call TRBJ1-4, with D maybe TRBD1 (5 bases). Trimming cost V 1 base and J 6 bases, with 21 bases left between them. Germline-derived CDR1 and CDR2 are SGHVS and FNYEAQ. CDR3 length: 18 amino acids. The CDR3: CASSLGQQRQAGHEKLFF. DNA for the CDR3: TGTGCCAGCAGCTTAGGACAGCAGCGCCAGGCAGGGCATGAAAAACTGTTTTTT.

The chain uses TRBV4-2 and TRBJ2-1, with 13 nucleotides matching TRBD2. The V and J ends lost 0 bases and 0 bases, in that order; junction bases with no gene match: 8. The CDR3 consists of 20 residues. CDR1 is LGHNA, CDR2 YNFKEQ, per germline. The CDR3 bases are TGTGCCAGCAGCCAAGATTTTGGGACTAGCGGGGCGAGCTCCTACAATGAGCAGTTCTTC. Protein sequence: CASSQDFGTSGASSYNEQFF.

The chain carries TRBV7-8 and TRBJ1-1; unclear D gene. Per germline, CDR1 SGHVS and CDR2 FQNEAQ. The ends were cut back, 2 bases at V and 3 bases at J, with 10 bases in the middle. This CDR3 has 14 amino acids. The CDR3: CASSLSNSDTEAFF. CDR3 DNA sequence: TGTGCCAGCAGCTTAAGCAACTCCGACACTGAAGCTTTCTTT.

This chain uses TRBV6-6 with TRBJ1-1; TRBD1 might be the D (5 bases). Germline V gene lookup returns CDR1 MNHNY and CDR2 SVGAGI (reference sequence). V lost 3 bases to trimming and J lost 10 bases, with 9 bases between them. The CDR3 is 11 residues long. CDR3 nucleotides: TGTGCCAGCAGTTATCAGGGTGTAGCTTTCTTT. Translation: CASSYQGVAFF.

This clone turned up a few times. The chain employs TRBV9 and TRBJ2-2; 8 bases are shared with TRBD2. The CDR3 spans 14 residues. Germline loops: CDR1 SGDLS, CDR2 YYNGEE. V shed 0 bases and J 7 bases; nucleotides not matched to a gene: 2. CDR3 in amino acids: CASSVVSGDGELFF. The CDR3 DNA follows: TGTGCCAGCAGCGTAGTTAGCGGGGACGGGGAGCTGTTTTTT.

This chain links TRBV16 with TRBJ1-1; TRBD1 matches 8 bases. The CDR3 sequence is 15 residues long. The junction had 11 bases not matched to a gene; V was cut back by 4 bases and J by 7 bases. Germline CDR1 and CDR2: KGHSY and FQNENV. The CDR3 region has the DNA TGTGCCAGCAGCCGATCGACAGGGGTAGGGGTTGAAGCTTTCTTT. Residues: CASSRSTGVGVEAFF.

The rearrangement links TRBV6-5 to TRBJ1-5; 7 nucleotides match TRBD1. Losses at the gene ends were 6 bases for V and 5 bases for J; bases not matched to a gene: 7. CDR1 is MNHEY, CDR2 SVGAGI, per germline. This CDR3 contains 14 residues. The CDR3 sequence is CASRDRAGDQPQHF. Here the CDR3 DNA reads TGTGCCAGCAGAGACAGGGCTGGGGATCAGCCCCAGCATTTT.

This chain connects TRBV27 to TRBJ1-1; a weak D match, TRBD1 (5 bases). Germline assignment: CDR1 MNHEY and CDR2 SMNVEV (reference sequence). The CDR3 has 13 amino acids. V lost 1 base to trimming and J lost 3 bases, with 6 bases between them. Written as DNA, the CDR3 is TGTGCCAGCAGTTTATGGGGGGACACTGAAGCTTTCTTT. This sequence encodes CASSLWGDTEAFF.

This clone was seen just once. This chain connects TRBV6-5 to TRBJ1-6, with 7 bases matching TRBD1. V shed 5 bases, J shed 7 bases, and the junction held 8 bases outside the gene matches. This CDR3 is 15 amino acids long. The germline V gene has CDR1 MNHEY and CDR2 SVGAGI. Here the CDR3 DNA reads TGTGCCAGCAGTCCCCGAGGGGGCACAAATTCACCCCTCCACTTT. Amino acid sequence: CASSPRGGTNSPLHF.

The chain employs TRBV2 and TRBJ1-6; no clear D gene. This CDR3 contains 14 residues. Germline-derived CDR1 and CDR2 are SNHLY and FYNNEI. Trimming shortened V by 5 bases and J by 10 bases, and 15 bases separated the two germline ends. This CDR3 is CASSRLPLASPLHF. The CDR3 DNA follows: TGTGCCAGCAGTCGACTTCCCCTTGCGTCACCCCTCCACTTT.

The J gene is TRBJ1-6, the V gene TRBV5-1, with 9 bases aligning to TRBD1. The CDR3 contains 17 residues. V lost 0 bases, J lost 9 bases, and 10 bases stayed unmatched. Germline V lookup: CDR1 SGHRS, CDR2 YFSETQ. CDR3 in DNA: TGCGCCAGCAGCTTGGCTCATGACGGGACAGGGACTTCACCCCTCCACTTT. Its protein product is CASSLAHDGTGTSPLHF. Variable domain in full (rest from reference TRBV5-1 and TRBJ1-6): KAGVTQTPRYLIKTRGQQVTLSCSPISGHRSVSWYQQTPGQGLQFLFEYFSETQRNKGNFPGRFSGRQFSNSRSEMNVSTLELGDSALYLCASSLAHDGTGTSPLHFGNGTRLTVT.

The chain is built from TRBV6-5 and TRBJ1-1; possibly TRBD1 for D (6 bases). Germline CDR1 MNHEY, CDR2 SVGAGI. V was shortened by 6 bases and J by 6 bases, with 17 bases between the two germline ends. This CDR3 is 14 amino acids long. This CDR3 reads CASRKGGGFAEAFF. DNA of the CDR3: TGTGCCAGCAGGAAAGGGGGGGGCTTCGCTGAAGCTTTCTTT.

This clone has just a few counts. The rearrangement links TRBV9 to TRBJ2-5; TRBD1 matches 9 bases. The CDR3 sequence is 16 residues long. Trimming removed 4 bases from V and 3 bases from J; junction bases left unmatched: 10. CDR1 and CDR2 (germline): SGDLS, YYNGEE. As DNA, the CDR3 is TGTGCCAGCAGCACCCGTCCCGGGACAGGGAAAGAGACCCAGTACTTC. Translated, it gives CASSTRPGTGKETQYF.

This chain joins TRBV29-1 and TRBJ2-7; 11 bases fit TRBD2. The V segment lost 6 bases and the J segment 4 bases; nucleotides outside the gene matches: 5. This CDR3 comprises 13 residues. The germline V gene encodes CDR1 SQVTM and CDR2 ANQGSEA. For the CDR3, the DNA is TGCAGCGTAATAGCGGGAGGGCCGTACGAGCAGTACTTC. Translated: CSVIAGGPYEQYF.

The V and J genes are TRBV6-5 and TRBJ1-2; D is unresolved. V lost 2 bases to trimming and J lost 6 bases, with 13 bases between them. The length of the CDR3 is 14 residues. CDR1 is MNHEY and CDR2 is SVGAGI in the germline V gene. CDR3 region: CASSYRGGRDGYTF. The CDR3 DNA reads as TGTGCCAGCAGTTACCGGGGAGGTAGGGATGGCTACACCTTC.